The 26 T cell receptor beta chains in this list originate from one sample, sequenced in a study of beta chain features in type 1 diabetes. Study results and limitations: People with Type 1 diabetes carried modestly yet significantly shorter TCRB CDR3s in all four CD4+ subsets.

The antigens for these receptors are not known. TCRB transcripts that were expressed got sequenced, as all of the isolated RNA had been reverse transcribed. Generated by immunoSEQ multiplex PCR, the TCRdb table keeps only in-frame clones and is missing some. The sample yields 160,000 or so clones, approximately 8.8% seen once. Sequencing was done on a sample of central memory CD4+ T cells from blood. These receptors were obtained from a young woman with type 1 diabetes.

V and J are TRBV2 and TRBJ1-2; D gene ambiguous. V was clipped by 6 bases and J by 8 bases, with 13 bases between them. The CDR3 has 12 amino acids. Germline lookup yields CDR1 SNHLY and CDR2 FYNNEI. CDR3 loop: CASSGSEAGYTF. The CDR3, as DNA: TGTGCCAGCAGCGGCAGCGAAGCGGGCTACACCTTC.

V usage is TRBV30 and J usage is TRBJ2-5; 14 bases are shared with TRBD2. Germline V lookup: CDR1 GTSNPN, CDR2 SVGIG (reference sequence). This CDR3 is built from 15 residues. V lost 3 bases, J lost 4 bases, and 4 bases stayed unmatched. CDR3 nucleotide sequence: TGTGCCTGGAGGCGGGGACTAGCGGGAGCAGAGACCCAGTACTTC. Translating gives CAWRRGLAGAETQYF.

The sample holds a few counts of this clone. The chain joins TRBV9 to TRBJ2-7, with D maybe TRBD1 (5 bases). Germline CDR1 reads SGDLS; CDR2 reads YYNGEE. The germline V and J ends were trimmed by 0 bases and 2 bases, with 12 bases remaining between them. The CDR3 runs 15 residues. The CDR3 coding sequence is TGTGCCAGCAGCGTAGCCCCCTCAGGGCCCTACGAGCAGTACTTC. Translation: CASSVAPSGPYEQYF.

This clone showed up just a few times. The J gene is TRBJ1-1, the V gene TRBV29-1, with D possibly TRBD1 on 6 matching bases. Trimming pared 3 bases from V and 2 bases from J, leaving 10 bases between. In germline, CDR1 is SQVTM, CDR2 ANQGSEA. This CDR3 spans 13 amino acids. In DNA, the CDR3 is TGCAGCGTTGAGGAGGACAGCAACACTGAAGCTTTCTTT. The encoded protein is CSVEEDSNTEAFF.

This chain joins TRBV6-5 and TRBJ1-2, with 7 positions matching TRBD1. CDR3 length: 13 amino acids. Germline V lookup: CDR1 MNHEY, CDR2 SVGAGI. The ends lost 8 bases at V and 3 bases at J; junction bases unmatched: 6. Here the CDR3 reads CASGGTVDYGYTF. DNA of the CDR3: TGTGCCAGCGGGGGGACAGTTGACTATGGCTACACCTTC.

The genes are TRBV6-1 and TRBJ1-5, with 10 bases lining up with TRBD1. Trimming took 6 bases from V and 9 from J; bases not matched to a gene: 8. This CDR3 contains 14 residues. The germline CDR1 and CDR2 sequences are MNHNS and SASEGT. CDR3 coding DNA: TGTGCCAGCAGCCCGGACAGGGGGTTCCGGCCCCAGCATTTT. Translated: CASSPDRGFRPQHF.

This clone was detected a few times. The chain couples TRBV6-1 to TRBJ2-7; 9 positions agree with TRBD2. The CDR3 covers 15 residues. V was pared by 6 bases and J by 3 bases, with 9 bases of the junction left unmatched. Germline values: CDR1 MNHNS, CDR2 SASEGT. The CDR3 DNA is TGTGCCAGCAGAGCCTCTAGCGGGGACTTCTACGAGCAGTACTTC. Translated, it gives CASRASSGDFYEQYF.

This chain links TRBV27 with TRBJ2-3, with 8 positions matching TRBD2. Losses at the gene ends were 5 bases for V and 5 bases for J; bases not matched to a gene: 12. CDR3 length: 16 residues. Germline CDR1 MNHEY, CDR2 SMNVEV (reference sequence). The DNA of the CDR3 is TGTGCCAGCAGTACCTATAACGGGAGGGCCCTAGATACGCAGTATTTT. Amino acids: CASSTYNGRALDTQYF.

This clone was seen more than once but under ten times. DNA of the CDR3: TGTGCCAGCAGCCCGACAGGGGCAGGCGAGCAGTACTTC. It yields the protein CASSPTGAGEQYF. The rearrangement joins TRBV7-6 to TRBJ2-7; 8 nucleotides line up with TRBD1. Germline trimming cut 5 bases from V and 6 bases from J; bases unmatched to any gene: 6. CDR3 size: 13 residues. The germline CDR1 and CDR2 sequences are SGHVS and FNYEAQ. Full variable domain (remainder filled in from reference TRBV7-6 and TRBJ2-7): GAGVSQSPRYKVTKRGQDVALRCDPISGHVSLYWYRQALGQGPEFLTYFNYEAQQDKSGLPNDRFSAERPEGSISTLTIQRTEQRDSAMYRCASSPTGAGEQYFGPGTRLTVT.

The sample holds a few counts of this clone. Other DNA sequences in this sample translate to the same CDR3. The chain carries TRBV7-9 and TRBJ1-5, with D hard to call. The germline V gene has CDR1 SEHNR and CDR2 FQNEAQ (reference sequence). The CDR3 has 12 residues. Trimming removed 5 bases at V and 2 bases at J, with 4 bases between. The CDR3 is CASSRGNQPQHF. The CDR3 coding sequence is TGTGCCAGCAGCCGAGGCAATCAGCCCCAGCATTTT. Together with reference TRBV7-9 and TRBJ1-5, the CDR3 gives the full variable domain: DTGVSQNPRHKITKRGQNVTFRCDPISEHNRLYWYRQTLGQGPEFLTYFQNEAQLEKSRLLSDRFSAERPKGSFSTLEIQRTEQGDSAMYLCASSRGNQPQHFGDGTRLSIL.

This clone appeared a few times. V is TRBV29-1 and J is TRBJ2-7; 7 bases map to TRBD2. V lost 0 bases to trimming and J lost 5 bases; unmatched junction nucleotides: 1. In germline, CDR1 is SQVTM, CDR2 ANQGSEA. This CDR3 region has 12 residues. This chain's CDR3 is CSVEDGGDEQYF. The CDR3 nucleotides are TGCAGCGTTGAAGATGGGGGGGACGAGCAGTACTTC.

The sample holds one count of this clone. V and J are TRBV5-1 and TRBJ1-1; perhaps TRBD1 as D (6 bases). CDR3 length equals 14 residues. Germline V gene lookup returns CDR1 SGHRS and CDR2 YFSETQ. V shed 4 bases and J shed 1 base, with 11 bases lying between them. The CDR3 nucleotides read TGCGCCAGCAGCCGAGGGGGACAGAACACTGAAGCTTTCTTT. This translates into CASSRGGQNTEAFF.

The chain couples TRBV7-9 to TRBJ1-4; 7 nucleotides match TRBD1. Germline V gene sequence: CDR1 SEHNR, CDR2 FQNEAQ (reference sequence). This CDR3 contains 14 residues. The V segment lost 5 bases and the J segment 7 bases; nucleotides outside the gene matches: 7. Here the CDR3 reads CASSDRDGSEKLFF. The CDR3 DNA sequence: TGTGCCAGCAGCGACAGGGACGGTAGTGAAAAACTGTTTTTT.

A few counts support this clone. The rearrangement joins TRBV18 to TRBJ1-1; D remains unclear. The CDR3 totals 14 residues. V gave up 3 bases and J gave up 6 bases, with 14 bases separating them. Germline lookup yields CDR1 KGHSH and CDR2 LQKENI. The CDR3 DNA reads TGTGCCAGCTCACCTCTTCAACATGGGCCTGAAGCTTTCTTT. This encodes CASSPLQHGPEAFF.

The gene calls are TRBV4-1 and TRBJ2-4, with D possibly matching TRBD2 (6 bases). The CDR3 runs to 17 residues. V was shortened by 1 base and J by 8 bases, with 21 bases between the two germline ends. Germline V gene data show CDR1 as MGHRA and CDR2 as YSYEKL. CDR3 DNA: TGCGCCAGCAGCCAAGGGGGGTTTATGGACTATGGGTACATTCAGTACTTC. This gives the protein CASSQGGFMDYGYIQYF.

The V and J genes are TRBV29-1 and TRBJ2-7, with D maybe TRBD2 (6 bases). The CDR3 is made up of 13 amino acids. Germline assignment: CDR1 SQVTM and CDR2 ANQGSEA. Trimming took off 3 bases at V and 3 bases at J, with 12 bases between the two ends. Written as DNA, the CDR3 is TGCAGCGTTGACGAGGGAGGAGGCTACGAGCAGTACTTC. Protein product: CSVDEGGGYEQYF.

This clone was seen more than once but under ten times. The genes are TRBV23-1 and TRBJ2-2, with D tentatively TRBD1 (5 bases). TRBV23-1 carries the ORF label, with uncertain function. There are 20 residues in the CDR3. Trimming removed 4 bases from V and 1 base from J, with 25 bases in between. The CDR3 region has the DNA TGCGCCAGCAGTCTCCCGGGCCACCCATCTAGGGGAAAGAACACCGGGGAGCTGTTTTTT. It encodes CASSLPGHPSRGKNTGELFF.

The J gene is TRBJ2-7, the V gene TRBV4-1; 9 bases fit TRBD1. Germline-derived CDR1 and CDR2 are MGHRA and YSYEKL. The CDR3 extends over 15 amino acids. V was pared by 4 bases and J by 5 bases, with 9 bases of the junction left unmatched. The CDR3 coding sequence is TGCGCCAGCAGCCTGACCGGGACAGGGAGGGACGAGCAGTACTTC. This codes for CASSLTGTGRDEQYF.

V gene TRBV11-2 combines with J gene TRBJ2-5; D is ambiguous. The CDR3 runs to 14 residues. The germline V gene has CDR1 SGHAT and CDR2 FQNNGV. Deletions cut 2 bases from V and 2 bases from J, with 9 bases between. CDR3 DNA sequence: TGTGCCAGCAGCTTAATTGGGCAGCAAGAGACCCAGTACTTC. Protein product: CASSLIGQQETQYF.

In its sample, this clone was seen many times. The chain uses TRBV6-1 and TRBJ1-5; D gene ambiguous. Looked up from germline, CDR1 is MNHNS and CDR2 is SASEGT. V was trimmed by 2 bases and J by 5 bases, leaving 7 bases between them. The CDR3 extends over 13 amino acids. The CDR3 DNA reads as TGTGCCAGCAGTGAATCAGTCCATCAGCCCCAGCATTTT. Residues: CASSESVHQPQHF.

This clone was detected a few times. The V gene is TRBV7-2, the J gene TRBJ2-4; weak D call: TRBD1 (5 bases). The CDR3 extends over 13 amino acids. Germline V gene data show CDR1 as SGHTA and CDR2 as FQGNSA. The V end was cut by 5 bases, the J end by 6 bases, with 11 bases between. The CDR3 DNA sequence: TGTGCCAGCAGCCGAGACAGAACAAACATTCAGTACTTC. It encodes CASSRDRTNIQYF. The whole variable domain, remainder taken from reference TRBV7-2 and TRBJ2-4, is GAGVSQSPSNKVTEKGKDVELRCDPISGHTALYWYRQSLGQGLEFLIYFQGNSAPDKSGLPSDRFSAERTGGSVSTLTIQRTQQEDSAVYLCASSRDRTNIQYFGAGTRLSVL.

This clone was counted between two and nine times. This chain joins TRBV4-2 and TRBJ1-2, with D possibly matching TRBD1 (5 bases). The CDR3 totals 13 residues. The V end lost 3 bases, the J end lost 5 bases, and 10 bases lay between the germline ends. Germline assignment: CDR1 LGHNA and CDR2 YNFKEQ. CDR3 DNA sequence: TGTGCCAGCAGCCAGGGGGAGGGGTATGGCTACACCTTC. The encoded protein is CASSQGEGYGYTF.

This chain joins TRBV5-4 and TRBJ2-7; D not resolved. CDR3 length: 12 amino acids. CDR1 is SGHNT, CDR2 YYREEE, per germline (reference sequence). V was cut by 2 bases and J by 4 bases, with 7 bases left in between. CDR3 nucleotides: TGTGCCAGCAGCTTCTCGGGTTACGAGCAGTACTTC. Amino acids: CASSFSGYEQYF.

This clone has only a few counts. The V call is TRBV19, the J call TRBJ2-1; D perhaps matches TRBD2 (5 bases). V dropped 3 bases and J dropped 4 bases, with 13 bases sitting between them. Germline CDR1 and CDR2: LNHDA and SQIVND (reference sequence). CDR3 size: 15 residues. CDR3 coding DNA: TGTGCCAGTAGTATCCAAAGCGGAGTATACAATGAGCAGTTCTTC. The encoded protein is CASSIQSGVYNEQFF.

This clone was seen a few times. The chain has TRBV10-3 and TRBJ2-7; 8 bases match TRBD2. V lost 2 bases to trimming and J lost 4 bases; unmatched junction nucleotides: 4. Germline CDR1 and CDR2: ENHRY and SYGVKD. The CDR3 runs to 14 residues. CDR3 sequence (DNA): TGTGCCATCAGTGAGACTAGCGGAAAATACGAGCAGTACTTC. The encoded protein is CAISETSGKYEQYF.

This chain uses TRBV19 with TRBJ2-1, with D hard to call. Germline values: CDR1 LNHDA, CDR2 SQIVND (reference sequence). The CDR3 runs to 15 residues. Trimming removed 3 bases at V and 0 bases at J, with 9 bases between. The CDR3 loop is CASSITYRSYNEQFF. The CDR3 coding sequence is TGTGCCAGTAGTATCACTTACCGCTCCTACAATGAGCAGTTCTTC.